The 29 T cell receptor beta chains listed next were all sequenced from one sample in a study of T cell responses to AZD1222 COVID-19 vaccine. The repertoire was sequenced with immunoSEQ multiplex PCR; TCRdb's copy has only in-frame clones and lacks some. Of 100,000 to 150,000 clones listed, around 92% are singletons. Sequencing used peripheral blood, obtained on day 0 of AZD1222 vaccination. These receptors were collected from an adult in good health.

This clone was recorded only once. The V and J genes are TRBV2 and TRBJ2-1; TRBD2 agrees at 13 bases. Germline CDR1 and CDR2: SNHLY and FYNNEI. The V segment lost 6 bases and the J segment 2 bases; nucleotides outside the gene matches: 4. There are 16 residues in the CDR3. The CDR3 reads CASRTGTSGTYNEQFF. In nucleotides, the CDR3 is TGTGCCAGCAGGACCGGGACTAGCGGGACCTACAATGAGCAGTTCTTC.

The chain has TRBV20-1 and TRBJ1-2; no reliable D call. Per germline, CDR1 DFQATT and CDR2 SNEGSKA (reference sequence). There are 11 residues in the CDR3. Between the trimmed V and J ends, which lost 3 bases and 4 bases, there was a span of 6 bases. CDR3 nucleotides: TGCAGTGCTAGCCTGATCTATGGCTACACCTTC. It yields the protein CSASLIYGYTF.

The chain couples TRBV5-1 to TRBJ2-7; TRBD1 agrees at 9 bases. V was pared by 3 bases and J by 3 bases, with 4 bases of the junction left unmatched. The germline gives CDR1 SGHRS, CDR2 YFSETQ. This CDR3 contains 14 residues. The chain's CDR3 is CASSWGTGYYEQYF. In nucleotides, the CDR3 is TGCGCCAGCAGCTGGGGGACAGGGTACTACGAGCAGTACTTC.

The chain combines TRBV5-1 with TRBJ1-2; no reliable D call. V was pared by 0 bases and J by 9 bases, with 18 bases between. This CDR3 comprises 15 residues. CDR1 and CDR2 from the germline V gene are SGHRS and YFSETQ. The CDR3 nucleotides are TGCGCCAGCAGCTTGGCCATCGTATCTTCTGATAGCTACACCTTC. It encodes CASSLAIVSSDSYTF.

V is TRBV24-1 and J is TRBJ2-1; no reliable D call. The germline gives CDR1 KGHDR, CDR2 SFDVKD. V was shortened by 4 bases and J by 16 bases, with 19 bases between the two germline ends. The CDR3 is made up of 13 amino acids. The CDR3 DNA reads as TGTGCCACCAGTGAGCAGTTTGGTGCGGATCCCTTCTTC. It translates to CATSEQFGADPFF.

The chain has TRBV6-5 and TRBJ1-1; a possible D gene is TRBD1 (6 bases). CDR1 and CDR2 from the germline V gene are MNHEY and SVGAGI. The CDR3 contains 16 residues. V gave up 2 bases and J gave up 1 base, with 14 bases separating them. The CDR3 DNA reads TGTGCCAGCAGTTACCGAATCTTGACAGGGAACACTGAAGCTTTCTTT. Protein sequence: CASSYRILTGNTEAFF.

This clone was counted a few times. This sequence joins TRBV2 and TRBJ1-6; D remains unclear. The CDR3 contains 14 residues. V lost 2 bases to trimming and J lost 7 bases, with 9 bases between them. The V gene's germline CDR1 is SNHLY and CDR2 FYNNEI. CDR3 loop: CASSEISDNSPLHF. The CDR3 nucleotides are TGTGCCAGCAGTGAAATCAGCGACAATTCACCCCTCCACTTT. The full variable domain, completed using reference TRBV2 and TRBJ1-6, is EPEVTQTPSHQVTQMGQEVILRCVPISNHLYFYWYRQILGQKVEFLVSFYNNEISEKSEIFDDQFSVERPDGSNFTLKIRSTKLEDSAMYFCASSEISDNSPLHFGNGTRLTVT.

V gene TRBV6-5 combines with J gene TRBJ1-2, with D perhaps matching TRBD1 (6 bases). Deletions cut 7 bases from V and 8 bases from J, with 17 bases between. Germline CDR1 MNHEY, CDR2 SVGAGI. The CDR3 covers 13 residues. In nucleotides, the CDR3 is TGTGCCAGCACAACTGCAAATGGGGGCGGCTACACCTTC. Its translation is CASTTANGGGYTF.

This clone appeared once. This chain links TRBV4-2 with TRBJ1-1, with 8 bases matching TRBD1. Germline V CDR1 and CDR2: LGHNA, YNFKEQ. Germline trimming cut 1 base from V and 5 bases from J; bases unmatched to any gene: 6. The CDR3 covers 15 residues. CDR3 sequence: CASSQVGQGKTEAFF. In DNA, the CDR3 is TGTGCCAGCAGCCAAGTAGGACAGGGAAAAACTGAAGCTTTCTTT.

The genes are TRBV9 and TRBJ2-2; 9 bases agree with TRBD2. CDR3 size: 16 residues. V dropped 4 bases and J dropped 0; count of bases not matched to a gene: 4. From germline, CDR1 is SGDLS and CDR2 YYNGEE. This CDR3 is CASSLRLAANTGELFF. The CDR3 nucleotides read TGTGCCAGCAGCTTGAGACTAGCGGCGAACACCGGGGAGCTGTTTTTT.

The genes are TRBV30 and TRBJ1-5; D is undetermined. CDR3 length: 13 amino acids. The germline CDR1 and CDR2 sequences are GTSNPN and SVGIG (reference sequence). CDR3: CAQGGPANQPQHF. In DNA form, the CDR3 reads TGTGCTCAAGGAGGTCCGGCCAATCAGCCCCAGCATTTT.

The rearrangement uses TRBV30 and TRBJ1-1; 11 nucleotides agree with TRBD1. In germline, CDR1 is GTSNPN, CDR2 SVGIG (reference sequence). The CDR3 runs to 16 residues. V lost 0 bases to trimming and J lost 4 bases; unmatched junction nucleotides: 7. CDR3 DNA: TGTGCCTGGAGTGTTAGGACAGGGGGCCGGGGCACTGAAGCTTTCTTT. Encoded protein: CAWSVRTGGRGTEAFF.

The gene calls are TRBV7-8 and TRBJ2-6; TRBD2 matches at 8 bases. Unmatched junction bases numbered 7, after V lost 5 bases and J lost 4 bases. This CDR3 is built from 16 residues. The germline V gene has CDR1 SGHVS and CDR2 FQNEAQ. The CDR3 DNA reads TGTGCCAGCAGCCCGCGGGAGGCCACGGGGGCCAACGTCCTGACTTTC. This gives the protein CASSPREATGANVLTF.

The chain carries TRBV29-1 and TRBJ2-1; TRBD1 matches 11 bases. CDR1 is SQVTM, CDR2 ANQGSEA, per germline. The CDR3 has 14 amino acids. Unmatched junction bases numbered 9, after V lost 7 bases and J lost 7 bases. The CDR3 loop is CSARRDRGENEQFF. The DNA of the CDR3 is TGCAGCGCCAGACGGGACAGGGGGGAGAATGAGCAGTTCTTC.

The J gene is TRBJ1-2, the V gene TRBV21-1. TRBV21-1 is flagged as a pseudogene. This CDR3 contains 16 residues. The CDR3 spells CASSKSPAGTICGYTF. Written as DNA, the CDR3 is TGTGCCAGCAGCAAAAGCCCGGCGGGGACGATTTGCGGCTACACCTTC.

In this sample, this clone turned up once. The J gene is TRBJ2-5, the V gene TRBV28, with 7 nucleotides matching TRBD1. The CDR3 has 16 residues. V was clipped by 6 bases and J by 2 bases; unmatched bases: 12. Germline CDR1 reads MDHEN; CDR2 reads SYDVKM. The CDR3 nucleotides are TGTGCCAGCAGCTACGGACAGGTTTCGATTCAAGAGACCCAGTACTTC. This translates into CASSYGQVSIQETQYF.

This chain uses TRBV7-6 with TRBJ2-2; D not certain. Trimming removed 5 bases from V and 4 bases from J, with 11 bases in between. Germline V lookup: CDR1 SGHVS, CDR2 FNYEAQ. CDR3 length: 14 amino acids. For the CDR3, the DNA is TGTGCCAGCAGCCCTTATCCTGGCACCGGGGAGCTGTTTTTT. This encodes CASSPYPGTGELFF.

This chain uses TRBV19 with TRBJ2-5; no clear D. This CDR3 region has 18 residues. Germline CDR1 and CDR2: LNHDA and SQIVND (reference sequence). V gave up 2 bases and J gave up 1 base, with 20 bases separating them. The CDR3 here is CASSILRSPIFGQETQYF. CDR3 nucleotides: TGTGCCAGTAGTATACTTCGGTCCCCCATTTTTGGCCAAGAGACCCAGTACTTC.

This sequence joins TRBV28 and TRBJ2-7; TRBD1 matches 10 bases. This CDR3 comprises 14 residues. The J segment lost 3 bases and the V segment lost 2 bases, leaving 1 base of the junction unmatched. Per the germline V gene, CDR1 is MDHEN and CDR2 is SYDVKM. CDR3 sequence reads: CASSLRTGGYEQYF. For the CDR3, the DNA is TGTGCCAGCAGTTTACGGACAGGGGGCTACGAGCAGTACTTC.

The chain recombines TRBV19 with TRBJ1-4; no reliable D call. Per the germline V gene, CDR1 is LNHDA and CDR2 is SQIVND (reference sequence). This CDR3 is 14 amino acids long. Trimming cost V 3 bases and J 5 bases, with 10 bases left between them. The CDR3 DNA sequence: TGTGCCAGTAGTATCCGGAGCACGAATGAAAAACTGTTTTTT. Translated: CASSIRSTNEKLFF.

The rearrangement links TRBV4-1 to TRBJ1-5; D ambiguous. The CDR3 runs to 14 residues. CDR1 is MGHRA and CDR2 is YSYEKL in the germline V gene. The V end lost 1 base, the J end lost 6 bases, and 10 bases lay between the germline ends. The CDR3: CASSQGPIGQPQHF. The CDR3 DNA is TGCGCCAGCAGCCAAGGGCCGATCGGTCAGCCCCAGCATTTT.

The V and J genes are TRBV18 and TRBJ2-5, with 7 bases identical to TRBD1. Per germline, CDR1 KGHSH and CDR2 LQKENI. V shed 5 bases, J shed 5 bases, and the junction held 11 bases outside the gene matches. This CDR3 is 15 amino acids long. CDR3 nucleotide sequence: TGTGCCAGCTCAACGTTACAGGGGTTAGGCGAGACCCAGTACTTC. Protein: CASSTLQGLGETQYF.

The chain has TRBV19 and TRBJ2-7; tentative D call: TRBD2 (6 bases). V lost 5 bases and J lost 1, with 12 bases in between. CDR3 length: 14 residues. Germline loops: CDR1 LNHDA, CDR2 SQIVND (reference sequence). The CDR3 bases are TGTGCCAGTAGTCCGGCGACTAGGTCCTACGAGCAGTACTTC. It specifies CASSPATRSYEQYF.

The chain links TRBV7-6 to TRBJ2-1, with D possibly being TRBD1 or TRBD2 (5 bases each). The germline V gene has CDR1 SGHVS and CDR2 FNYEAQ. The CDR3 is 19 amino acids. V was cut by 5 bases and J by 0 bases, with 23 bases left in between. CDR3 bases: TGTGCCAGCAGCAGGGCACCGGGACGGCCATCAAGCTCCTACAATGAGCAGTTCTTC. Translating it yields CASSRAPGRPSSSYNEQFF.

This sequence joins TRBV9 and TRBJ1-4; 8 bases line up with TRBD1. CDR1 is SGDLS, CDR2 YYNGEE, per germline. J lost 3 bases, V lost 2 bases, and 3 bases had no gene match. The CDR3 consists of 15 residues. The CDR3: CASSVQGAANEKLFF. CDR3 DNA: TGTGCCAGCAGCGTGCAGGGGGCGGCTAATGAAAAACTGTTTTTT.

CDR3 sequence: CASSLVSGLSTEQFF. Written as DNA, the CDR3 is TGTGCCAGCAGCTTAGTTTCGGGGTTGAGCACTGAGCAGTTCTTC. The chain carries TRBV11-3 and TRBJ2-1, with a possible D match to TRBD2 (5 bases). In germline, CDR1 is SGHNT, CDR2 YENEEA. V shed 1 base and J shed 9 bases, with 16 bases lying between them. The CDR3 spans 15 residues.

The V and J genes are TRBV9 and TRBJ1-2; 11 bases match TRBD1. The CDR3 has 15 residues. The V gene end was trimmed by 0 bases and the J gene end by 6 bases; junction bases not matched to a gene: 4. The V gene's germline CDR1 is SGDLS and CDR2 YYNGEE. This chain's CDR3 is CASSVAKGQGDGYTF. In nucleotides, the CDR3 is TGTGCCAGCAGCGTAGCAAAGGGACAGGGGGATGGCTACACCTTC.

V usage is TRBV6-6 and J usage is TRBJ1-2; 12 nucleotides agree with TRBD1. The V gene's germline CDR1 is MNHNY and CDR2 SVGAGI (reference sequence). The CDR3 is made up of 15 amino acids. V shed 7 bases and J 8 bases; nucleotides not matched to a gene: 11. CDR3 sequence reads: CASTQGQGATFGYTF. CDR3 nucleotide sequence: TGTGCCAGCACCCAGGGACAGGGGGCGACTTTCGGCTACACCTTC.

This clone has only one observation. V gene TRBV7-2 combines with J gene TRBJ2-7, with 7 bases identical to TRBD2. In germline, CDR1 is SGHTA, CDR2 FQGNSA. This CDR3 contains 15 residues. V was clipped by 4 bases and J by 7 bases; unmatched bases: 13. CDR3 protein: CASSSSRAGAGEQYF. CDR3 sequence (DNA): TGTGCCAGCAGCTCCTCCCGGGCGGGAGCGGGTGAGCAGTACTTC.